The T cell receptor beta chain described here comes from a study of cytomegalovirus exposure and HLA in healthy donors. Study-wide results and caveats: As immune exposure information, only CMV serostatus was available. In a later analysis, specific HLA alleles were associated with 15,000 to 20,000 TCR beta sequences at a 0.05 false discovery rate. Published work reported that the classifier diagnosed cytomegalovirus status with high specificity and sensitivity. Later analysis found that TCR beta chains associated with HLA were more clonally expanded than other, equally common chains.

Turning to this clone: Its antigen is still unknown.

J was trimmed by 11 bases and V by 4 bases; bases with no gene match: 9. From germline, CDR1 is SGHDT and CDR2 YYEEEE. This CDR3 comprises 14 residues. Primers for the PCR totalled 60 Vbeta and 13 Jbeta. Data came from immunoSEQ multiplex PCR; TCRdb stores just in-frame clones and leaves some out. In the table there are 150,000 to 200,000 clones, approximately 80% of which are singletons. Sequencing input: PBMCs. The TCR comes from a man younger than 35 in good health and CMV-seropositive. The rearrangement uses TRBV5-6 and TRBJ1-6; 7 bases are a match to TRBD1. The CDR3 DNA reads TGTGCCAGCAGCCGGAGACAGGGCGGAACACCCCTCCACTTT. Amino acid sequence: CASSRRQGGTPLHF.